A selection of T cell receptor beta chains follows, all from one sample in a study of shared clonotypes between healthy human individuals. Sequencing was performed with immunoSEQ multiplex PCR; in TCRdb, only in-frame clones are kept and a portion is missing. Of about 990,000 clones detected, approximately 78% appear once; the ten largest clones hold 0.6% to 0.75%. Material for sequencing was memory CD4+ T cells from PBMCs. Every receptor here comes from a man between 18 and 35 years old in good health. Some clones in this sample may be carry-over from other donors' samples. The CDR3 runs from the conserved cysteine through the conserved F or W.

j_call,v_call,cdr3_aa
TRBJ1-1,TRBV14,CASSLLGQGDSEAFF
TRBJ2-1,TRBV29-1,CSVALDRRPYNEQFF
TRBJ2-2,TRBV19,CASSYLIYTGELFF
TRBJ2-7,TRBV7-5,CVRSAQGEGASEQYF
TRBJ2-1,TRBV7-2,CASSAGGSSVEQFF
TRBJ1-5,TRBV30,CAWTSGISNQPQHF
TRBJ1-1,TRBV28,CASRGQGRTEAFF
TRBJ2-7,TRBV6-1,CASSVRNSGTASNYEQYF
TRBJ2-7,TRBV7-2,CASSLRPGQGAYEQYF
TRBJ2-1,TRBV29-1,CSVESRREQFF
TRBJ2-4,TRBV27,CASRLDGGGIQYF
TRBJ2-7,TRBV27,CASSFKAEGTYEQYF
TRBJ2-3,TRBV27,CASSLWGLTDTQYF
TRBJ2-1,TRBV9,CASSSLPSSGRINEQFF
TRBJ1-1,TRBV6-1,CASRNSLSNTEAFF
TRBJ2-6,TRBV7-8,CASSLKHRSSGANVLTF